Below, 7 T cell receptor beta chains from the same sample are listed, as sequenced in a study of neurological immune-mediated disorders (dated by TCRdb to about 2019). The library was obtained by 5' RACE. Sequenced on an Illumina HiSeq 2500. TCRdb handled the public reads itself, with Q25 trimming in fastp and clone calling in MiXCR, and kept productive beta chains. Records with the same CDR3 protein are collapsed into one entry carrying the most frequent genes and DNA. The sample has about 30,000 distinct CDR3 sequences on record, 15% of them singletons. Around 25% of the sample lies in the top ten. The sequenced material came from PBMCs. These receptors all stem from a man between 70 and 80 years old in good health.

Ten or more counts support this clonotype. V gene TRBV7-2 combines with J gene TRBJ2-7, with D tentatively TRBD1 or TRBD2 (5 bases each). Trimming took 8 bases from V and 0 from J, leaving 14 bases between them. CDR3 length: 14 residues. Germline lookup yields CDR1 SGHTA and CDR2 FQGNSA. This CDR3 reads CASARDRSSYEQYF. In nucleotides, the CDR3 is TGTGCCAGCGCAAGGGACCGGAGCTCCTACGAGCAGTACTTC.

This clonotype was picked up a small number of times. V and J are TRBV7-2 and TRBJ1-2, with TRBD1 matching over 11 bases. With 5 bases clipped from V and 4 bases from J, the junction kept 3 bases outside the gene matches. The CDR3 consists of 14 residues. CDR1 and CDR2 from the germline V gene are SGHTA and FQGNSA. The CDR3 loop is CASSPGTGGYGYTF. CDR3 sequence (DNA): TGTGCCAGCAGCCCCGGGACAGGGGGCTATGGCTACACCTTC. Full variable domain (outside the CDR3, taken from reference TRBV7-2 and TRBJ1-2): GAGVSQSPSNKVTEKGKDVELRCDPISGHTALYWYRQSLGQGLEFLIYFQGNSAPDKSGLPSDRFSAERTGGSVSTLTIQRTQQEDSAVYLCASSPGTGGYGYTFGSGTRLTVV.

This clonotype was found many times. This sequence joins TRBV6-1 and TRBJ1-5; possibly TRBD1 for D (5 bases). From germline, CDR1 is MNHNS and CDR2 SASEGT. This CDR3 has 15 residues. V dropped 6 bases and J dropped 2 bases, with 14 bases sitting between them. The CDR3 nucleotides read TGTGCCAGCAGAGTTATCGGGACTGGCAATCAGCCCCAGCATTTT. This gives the protein CASRVIGTGNQPQHF.

With respect to this clonotype: Given a much more abundant clone one base away, this may be a read error. The chain recombines TRBV7-8 with TRBJ2-1; TRBD2 matches at 12 bases. Germline loops: CDR1 SGHVS, CDR2 FQNEAQ. This CDR3 has 13 amino acids. With 2 bases clipped from V and 13 bases from J, the junction kept 3 bases outside the gene matches. CDR3 region: CASSLTSGGTQFF. CDR3 sequence (DNA): TGTGCCAGCAGCTTAACTAGCGGGGGGACTCAGTTCTTC.

The V and J genes are TRBV7-2 and TRBJ1-5; D remains ambiguous. Trimming stripped 4 bases from V and 3 bases from J, with 13 bases between. The CDR3 has 15 residues. CDR1 and CDR2 (germline): SGHTA, FQGNSA. DNA of the CDR3: TGTGCCAGCAGCTCCAGGACCGGGGACAATCAGCCCCAGCATTTT. This gives the protein CASSSRTGDNQPQHF.

This clonotype was detected ten times or more. The CDR3 DNA follows: TGCAGTGCTAGAGGTAGAGGGGGGGCCGTGAATGAGCAGTTCTTC. Translating gives CSARGRGGAVNEQFF. The chain uses TRBV20-1 and TRBJ2-1; a possible D gene is TRBD2 (7 bases). V was cut by 1 base and J by 7 bases, with 17 bases left in between. In germline, CDR1 is DFQATT, CDR2 SNEGSKA (reference sequence). The CDR3 consists of 15 residues.

This clonotype is termed medium-sized (0.01 to 0.1%). The CDR3 bases are TGCGCCAGCAGCTCAAACTCAGGGGAGATCGGCCAAGAGACCCAGTACTTC. Protein product: CASSSNSGEIGQETQYF. The chain is built from TRBV5-1 and TRBJ2-5, with a weak D call TRBD1 (6 bases). The V gene lost 3 bases and the J gene lost 1 base, with 19 bases spanning the gap. The CDR3 length is 17 residues. The germline V gene encodes CDR1 SGHRS and CDR2 YFSETQ.